This T cell receptor beta chain is from a study of shared clonotypes between healthy human individuals. The wider study: Per-donor plates numbered three CD4 naive, three CD4 memory, two CD8 naive and one CD8 memory.

The table came from immunoSEQ multiplex PCR; TCRdb's copy has only in-frame clones and leaves some out. The table shows some 1,600,000 clones, with 98% occurring only once. Nashville, Tennessee was home to all donors, each a Caucasian adult. The ends were cut back, 0 bases at V and 1 base at J, with 9 bases in the middle. This CDR3 region has 15 residues. The germline V gene encodes CDR1 MNHEY and CDR2 SVGAGI. The source of this sequence is a man aged 25-45 years in good health. The specimen sequenced was naive CD4+ T cells sorted from blood. As to subset: CD45RA+ positively selected. V and J are TRBV6-5 and TRBJ2-5; D could derive from TRBD1 or TRBD2 (5 bases each). In DNA form, the CDR3 reads TGTGCCAGCAGTTACTCGTCGGGGCTCCAAGAGACCCAGTACTTC. Its translation: CASSYSSGLQETQYF.